This T cell receptor beta chain derives from a study of shared clonotypes between healthy human individuals. J gave up 0 bases and V 5 bases, and 7 bases lay outside the gene matches. Germline assignment: CDR1 SNHLY and CDR2 FYNNEI. The CDR3 runs 16 residues. Naive CD8 isolation took CD45RO-negative cells positively selected for CCR7 and excluded terminally differentiated effector memory CD45RA+ cells. TCRdb's copy holds only in-frame clones and misses some; the assay was immunoSEQ multiplex PCR. Among hundreds of thousands of clones listed, around 96% were seen once. The sequenced sample consisted of naive CD8+ T cells sorted from blood. This clonotype was sampled from a man aged 30 to 39 in good health. The chain couples TRBV2 to TRBJ2-7, with 10 bases fitting TRBD2. CDR3 nucleotide sequence: TGTGCCAGCAGTTTCCCCCTAGCGGGAGCCTCCTACGAGCAGTACTTC. This encodes CASSFPLAGASYEQYF.